Listed here are 7 T cell receptor beta chains from one sample, sequenced in a study of T-cell memory formation after mild COVID-19. TCRdb recomputed calls from the 5' RACE reads with MiXCR, one row per CDR3 protein. The sample shows a few hundred thousand distinct CDR3 sequences, less than 25% of them seen only once. The sample taken for sequencing was PBMCs or a T cell subset sorted from them (not recorded which). Receptors originate from an adult woman who had mild COVID-19 (a few samples of this study predate the infection). Cell type and time point are not known.

The V call is TRBV4-1, the J call TRBJ2-3; 12 bases agree with TRBD2. The trim removed 10 bases at V and 4 bases at J, leaving 9 bases unmatched. CDR3 size: 15 residues. The germline V gene encodes CDR1 MGHRA and CDR2 YSYEKL. CDR3 sequence: CAKRLAGERADTQYF. CDR3 bases: TGCGCCAAAAGACTAGCGGGAGAGAGGGCAGATACGCAGTATTTT.

The chain uses TRBV6-6 and TRBJ1-4; TRBD1 is a possible D gene (6 bases). Looked up from germline, CDR1 is MNHNY and CDR2 is SVGAGI (reference sequence). V gave up 2 bases and J gave up 2 bases, with 9 bases separating them. The CDR3 is 15 amino acids. The CDR3 bases are TGTGCCAGCAGTTACGTGGACAGTACTAATGAAAAACTGTTTTTT. This encodes CASSYVDSTNEKLFF.

This clonotype was recorded a few times. The V call is TRBV12-3 or TRBV12-4, the J call TRBJ2-3, with TRBD2 matching over 8 bases. The V gene end was trimmed by 6 bases and the J gene end by 0 bases; junction bases not matched to a gene: 8. The length of the CDR3 is 16 residues. The CDR3 spells CASSHRGGHSTDTQYF. The CDR3 DNA reads as TGTGCCAGCAGCCATCGGGGGGGGCACAGCACAGATACGCAGTATTTT.

This chain uses TRBV19 with TRBJ2-1, with 11 positions matching TRBD2. With V trimmed by 3 bases and J by 6 bases, 7 bases remained unmatched. This CDR3 has 16 amino acids. Germline assignment: CDR1 LNHDA and CDR2 SQIVND (reference sequence). The CDR3 loop reads CASSMFFLAGGNEQFF. For the CDR3, the DNA is TGTGCCAGTAGTATGTTCTTCCTAGCGGGGGGCAATGAGCAGTTCTTC.

The J gene is TRBJ2-1, the V gene TRBV30; TRBD2 matches at 9 bases. This CDR3 is built from 13 residues. V shed 3 bases and J 12 bases; nucleotides not matched to a gene: 9. CDR1 is GTSNPN, CDR2 SVGIG, per germline (reference sequence). In DNA form, the CDR3 reads TGTGCCTGGAGCGGCGGGGGGGCCTTCATGCAGTTCTTC. It is translated as CAWSGGGAFMQFF.

The table lists this clonotype with a few counts. The V and J genes are TRBV12-3 or TRBV12-4 and TRBJ2-5; D tentatively reads TRBD1 or TRBD2 (6 bases each). Trimming stripped 3 bases from V and 5 bases from J, with 13 bases between. CDR3 length: 14 amino acids. CDR3 region: CASSFLGAGETQYF. The CDR3 DNA is TGTGCCAGCAGTTTCTTGGGGGCGGGGGAGACCCAGTACTTC.

The rearrangement links TRBV7-3 to TRBJ2-5, with TRBD1 matching over 9 bases. The V segment lost 4 bases and the J segment 1 base; nucleotides outside the gene matches: 10. The CDR3 loop spans 17 amino acids. Germline V gene sequence: CDR1 SGHTA, CDR2 FQGTGA. The CDR3 protein is CASSSMGQGSVQETQYF. The DNA for the CDR3 is TGTGCCAGCAGCTCCATGGGACAGGGTTCGGTCCAAGAGACCCAGTACTTC.